The T cell receptor beta chain under discussion was sequenced for a study of T cell responses to AZD1222 COVID-19 vaccine. V trimming: 5 bases; J trimming: 0 bases; junction bases outside the gene matches: 6. From germline, CDR1 is LNHDA and CDR2 SQIVND (reference sequence). The CDR3 runs to 16 residues. Using immunoSEQ multiplex PCR, the repertoire was profiled, and TCRdb retains in-frame clones only, with some absent. The data show 130,000 or so clones, over 85% seen once. The sequenced sample was peripheral blood, obtained on day 0 of AZD1222 vaccination. The receptor was derived from an adult in good health. The chain links TRBV19 to TRBJ2-3; TRBD2 agrees at 9 bases. The CDR3 coding sequence is TGTGCCAGTAGTCGGTCTAGCGGGGCTAGCACAGATACGCAGTATTTT. Translated, it gives CASSRSSGASTDTQYF.